What follows describes a single T cell receptor (beta chain). Germline V CDR1 and CDR2: LGHNA, YSLEER. CDR3 length: 14 amino acids. Trimming at V came to 6 bases and at J to 2 bases, leaving 6 bases not matched to a gene. The assay was immunoSEQ multiplex PCR, and TCRdb's table has in-frame clones only and misses some. The table lists roughly 250,000 clones, approximately 90% of them singletons, with more than 0.95% in the top ten. The sample is drawn from a study of blood T cell repertoires in COVID-19. Study-wide context: In each case, the material was cDNA or gDNA derived from T cells, B-cell-depleted T cells, or PBMCs.

This clonotype was sampled from a woman between 35 and 50 years old who had recovered from COVID-19. The sample comprised peripheral blood. V usage is TRBV4-3 and J usage is TRBJ2-7, with 8 positions matching TRBD2. The CDR3 coding sequence is TGCGCCAGCAGGTCCCAGCGGGAGCCCTACGAGCAGTACTTC. It yields the protein CASRSQREPYEQYF.